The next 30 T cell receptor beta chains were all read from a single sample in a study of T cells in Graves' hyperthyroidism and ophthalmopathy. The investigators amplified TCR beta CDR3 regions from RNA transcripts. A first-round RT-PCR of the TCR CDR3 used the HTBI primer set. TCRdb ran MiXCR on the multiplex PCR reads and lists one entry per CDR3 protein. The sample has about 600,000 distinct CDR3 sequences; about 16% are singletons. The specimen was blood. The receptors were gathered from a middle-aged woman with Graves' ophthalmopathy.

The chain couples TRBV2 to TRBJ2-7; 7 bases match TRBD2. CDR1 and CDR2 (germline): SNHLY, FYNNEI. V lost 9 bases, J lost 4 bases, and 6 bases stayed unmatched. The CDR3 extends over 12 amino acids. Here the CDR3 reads CASGGRIYEQYF. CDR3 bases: TGTGCCAGTGGCGGGAGAATTTACGAGCAGTACTTC.

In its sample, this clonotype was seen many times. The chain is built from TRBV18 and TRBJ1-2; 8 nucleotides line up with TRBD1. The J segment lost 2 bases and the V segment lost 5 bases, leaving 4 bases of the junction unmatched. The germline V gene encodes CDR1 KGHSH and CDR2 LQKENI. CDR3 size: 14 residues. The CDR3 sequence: CASSEGQANYGYTF. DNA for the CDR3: TGTGCCAGCTCAGAGGGACAGGCGAACTATGGCTACACCTTC.

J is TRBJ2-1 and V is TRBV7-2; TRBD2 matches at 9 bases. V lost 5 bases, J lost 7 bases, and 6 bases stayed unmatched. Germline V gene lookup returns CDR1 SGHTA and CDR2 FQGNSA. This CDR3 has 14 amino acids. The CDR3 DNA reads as TGTGCCAGCAGCGGCGGGAGGGGGGGGAATGAGCAGTTCTTC. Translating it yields CASSGGRGGNEQFF.

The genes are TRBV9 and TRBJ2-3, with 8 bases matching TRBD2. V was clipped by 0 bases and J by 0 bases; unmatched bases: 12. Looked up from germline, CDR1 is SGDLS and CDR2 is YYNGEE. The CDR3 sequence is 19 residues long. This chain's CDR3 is CASSVEGSGGPSSTDTQYF. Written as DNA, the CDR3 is TGTGCCAGCAGCGTAGAAGGAAGCGGGGGACCCTCTAGCACAGATACGCAGTATTTT.

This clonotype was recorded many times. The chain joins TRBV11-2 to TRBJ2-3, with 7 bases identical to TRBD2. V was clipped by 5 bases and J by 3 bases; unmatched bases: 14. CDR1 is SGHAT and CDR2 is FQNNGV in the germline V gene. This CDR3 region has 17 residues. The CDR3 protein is CASSPGASGSLTDTQYF. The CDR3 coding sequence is TGTGCCAGCAGCCCAGGAGCTAGCGGCAGTTTAACAGATACGCAGTATTTT.

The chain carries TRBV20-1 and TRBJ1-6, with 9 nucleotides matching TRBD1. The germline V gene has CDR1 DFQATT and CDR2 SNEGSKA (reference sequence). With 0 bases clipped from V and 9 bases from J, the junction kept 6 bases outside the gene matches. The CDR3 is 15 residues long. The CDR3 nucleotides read TGCAGTGCTAGAGATGTTGGACAGGGGACTTCACCCCTCCACTTT. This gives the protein CSARDVGQGTSPLHF.

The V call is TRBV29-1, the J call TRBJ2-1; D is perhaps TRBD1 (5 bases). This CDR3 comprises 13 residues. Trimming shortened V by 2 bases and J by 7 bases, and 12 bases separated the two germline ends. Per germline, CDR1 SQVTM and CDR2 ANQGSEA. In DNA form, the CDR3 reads TGCAGCGTTGAATTACAGGATGGGAATGAGCAGTTCTTC. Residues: CSVELQDGNEQFF.

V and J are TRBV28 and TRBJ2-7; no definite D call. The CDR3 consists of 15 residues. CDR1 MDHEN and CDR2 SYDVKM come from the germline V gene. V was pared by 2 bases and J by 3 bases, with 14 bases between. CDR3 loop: CASSLALRINYEQYF. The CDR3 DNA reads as TGTGCCAGCAGTTTAGCTCTCAGAATAAACTACGAGCAGTACTTC.

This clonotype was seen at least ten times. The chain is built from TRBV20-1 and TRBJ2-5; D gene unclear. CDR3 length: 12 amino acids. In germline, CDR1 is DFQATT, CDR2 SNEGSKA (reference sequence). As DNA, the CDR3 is TGCAGCTGGGCCCCGTACCAAGAGACCCAGTACTTC. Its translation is CSWAPYQETQYF.

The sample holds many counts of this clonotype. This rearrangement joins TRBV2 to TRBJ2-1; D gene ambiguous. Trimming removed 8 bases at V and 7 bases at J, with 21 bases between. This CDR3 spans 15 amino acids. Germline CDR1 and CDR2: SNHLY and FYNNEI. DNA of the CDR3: TGTGCCAGCCACATCGACCTGGGCTACCCTAATGAGCAGTTCTTC. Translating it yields CASHIDLGYPNEQFF. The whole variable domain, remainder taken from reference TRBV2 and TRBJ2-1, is EPEVTQTPSHQVTQMGQEVILRCVPISNHLYFYWYRQILGQKVEFLVSFYNNEISEKSEIFDDQFSVERPDGSNFTLKIRSTKLEDSAMYFCASHIDLGYPNEQFFGPGTRLTVL.

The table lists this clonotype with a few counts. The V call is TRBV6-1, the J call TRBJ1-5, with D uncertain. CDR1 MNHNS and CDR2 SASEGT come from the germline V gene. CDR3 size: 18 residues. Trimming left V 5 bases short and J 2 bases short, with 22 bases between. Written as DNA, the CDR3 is TGTGCCAGCAGTCCGGGAGGTCGGCTCGCGGAGGGCAATCAGCCCCAGCATTTT. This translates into CASSPGGRLAEGNQPQHF.

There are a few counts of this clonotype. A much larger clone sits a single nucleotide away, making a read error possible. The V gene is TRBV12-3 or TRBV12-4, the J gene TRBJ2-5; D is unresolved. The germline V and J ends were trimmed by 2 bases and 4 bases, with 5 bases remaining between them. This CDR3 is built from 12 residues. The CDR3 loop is CASSLKGETQYF. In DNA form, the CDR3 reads TGTGCCAGCAGTTTAAAGGGAGAGACCCAGTACTTC.

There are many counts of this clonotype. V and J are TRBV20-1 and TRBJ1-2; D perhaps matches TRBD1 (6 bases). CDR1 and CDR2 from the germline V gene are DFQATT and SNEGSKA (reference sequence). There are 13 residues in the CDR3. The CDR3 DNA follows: TGCAGCGGTATATCTTCTACAGGGCGCGGCTACACCTTC. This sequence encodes CSGISSTGRGYTF.

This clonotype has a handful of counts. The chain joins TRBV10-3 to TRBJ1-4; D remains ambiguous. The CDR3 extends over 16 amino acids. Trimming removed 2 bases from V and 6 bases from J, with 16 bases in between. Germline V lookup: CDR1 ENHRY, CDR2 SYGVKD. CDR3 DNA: TGTGCCATCAGTGAGACGCGGACCACGCGGGATGAAAAACTGTTTTTT. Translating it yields CAISETRTTRDEKLFF.

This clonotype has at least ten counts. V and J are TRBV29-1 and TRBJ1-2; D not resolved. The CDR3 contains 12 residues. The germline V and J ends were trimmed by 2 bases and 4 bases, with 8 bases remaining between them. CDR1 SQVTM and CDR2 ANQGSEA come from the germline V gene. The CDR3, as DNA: TGCAGCGTTGAATCCGGTCCCTATGGCTACACCTTC. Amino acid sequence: CSVESGPYGYTF.

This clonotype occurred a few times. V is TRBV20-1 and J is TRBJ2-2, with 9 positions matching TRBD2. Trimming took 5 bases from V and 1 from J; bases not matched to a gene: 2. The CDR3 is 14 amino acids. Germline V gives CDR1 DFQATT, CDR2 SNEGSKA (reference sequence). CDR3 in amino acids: CSAPLAGNTGELFF. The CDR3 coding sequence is TGCAGTGCTCCACTAGCGGGGAACACCGGGGAGCTGTTTTTT.

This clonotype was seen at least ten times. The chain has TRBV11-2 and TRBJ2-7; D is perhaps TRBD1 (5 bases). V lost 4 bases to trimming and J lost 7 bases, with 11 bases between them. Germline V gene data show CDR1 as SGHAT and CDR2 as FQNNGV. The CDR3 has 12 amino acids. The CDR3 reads CASSSQGWEQYF. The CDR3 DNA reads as TGTGCCAGCAGCTCTCAGGGATGGGAGCAGTACTTC.

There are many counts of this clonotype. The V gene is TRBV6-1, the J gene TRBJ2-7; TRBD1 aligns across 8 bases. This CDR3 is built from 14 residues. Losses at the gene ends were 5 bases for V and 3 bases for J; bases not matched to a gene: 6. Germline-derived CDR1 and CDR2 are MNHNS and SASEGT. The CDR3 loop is CASSYRTGSYEQYF. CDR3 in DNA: TGTGCCAGCAGTTACAGGACAGGGAGCTACGAGCAGTACTTC.

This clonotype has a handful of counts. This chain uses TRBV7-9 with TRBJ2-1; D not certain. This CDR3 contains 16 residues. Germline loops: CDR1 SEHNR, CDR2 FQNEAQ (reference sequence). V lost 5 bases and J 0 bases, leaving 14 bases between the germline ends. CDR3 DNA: TGTGCCAGCAGCGCCTTGACCCAGAACTCCTACAATGAGCAGTTCTTC. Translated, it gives CASSALTQNSYNEQFF. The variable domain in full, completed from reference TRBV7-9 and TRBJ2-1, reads DTGVSQNPRHKITKRGQNVTFRCDPISEHNRLYWYRQTLGQGPEFLTYFQNEAQLEKSRLLSDRFSAERPKGSFSTLEIQRTEQGDSAMYLCASSALTQNSYNEQFFGPGTRLTVL.

The CDR3 DNA follows: TGTGCCAGCAGTTACTTATCGAGCTCCACAGATACGCAGTATTTT. This encodes CASSYLSSSTDTQYF. This sequence joins TRBV6-2 or TRBV6-3 and TRBJ2-3, with unresolved D. This CDR3 contains 15 residues. Trimming removed 1 base from V and 2 bases from J, with 10 bases in between. Germline CDR1 is MNHEY and CDR2 is SVGEGT.

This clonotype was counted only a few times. In DNA, the CDR3 is TGTGCCAGCACTTCAGCGGGACTAGCGGGAACAGATACGCAGTATTTT. Translating it yields CASTSAGLAGTDTQYF. The J gene is TRBJ2-3, the V gene TRBV27, with TRBD2 identical over 13 bases. The CDR3 contains 16 residues. Germline V lookup: CDR1 MNHEY, CDR2 SMNVEV (reference sequence). Germline trimming cut 7 bases from V and 3 bases from J; bases unmatched to any gene: 7.

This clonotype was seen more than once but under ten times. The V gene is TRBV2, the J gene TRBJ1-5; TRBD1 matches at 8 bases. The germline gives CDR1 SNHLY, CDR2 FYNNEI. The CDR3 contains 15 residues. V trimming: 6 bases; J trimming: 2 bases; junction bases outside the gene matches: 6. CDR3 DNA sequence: TGTGCCAGCAGGGAACAGGGGGGGGGCAATCAGCCCCAGCATTTT. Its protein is CASREQGGGNQPQHF.

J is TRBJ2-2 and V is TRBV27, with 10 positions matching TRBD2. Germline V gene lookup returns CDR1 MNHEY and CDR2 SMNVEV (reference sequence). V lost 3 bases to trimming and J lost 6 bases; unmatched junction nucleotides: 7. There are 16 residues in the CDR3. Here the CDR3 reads CASSLVPGLASGELFF. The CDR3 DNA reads TGTGCCAGCAGTTTGGTCCCGGGACTAGCGTCCGGGGAGCTGTTTTTT.

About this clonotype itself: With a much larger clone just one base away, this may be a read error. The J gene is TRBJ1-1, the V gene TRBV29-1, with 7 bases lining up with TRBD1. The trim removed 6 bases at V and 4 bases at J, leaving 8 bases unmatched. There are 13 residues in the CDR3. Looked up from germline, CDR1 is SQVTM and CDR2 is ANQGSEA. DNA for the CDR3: TGCAGCGTGACAGGGCTTGGAACCACTGAAGCTTTCTTT. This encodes CSVTGLGTTEAFF.

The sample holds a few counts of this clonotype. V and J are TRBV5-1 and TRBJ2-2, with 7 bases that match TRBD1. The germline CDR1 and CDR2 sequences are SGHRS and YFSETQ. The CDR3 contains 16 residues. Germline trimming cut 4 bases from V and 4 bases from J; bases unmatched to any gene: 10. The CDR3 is CASSGGRQGSTGELFF. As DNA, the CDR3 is TGCGCCAGCAGCGGTGGGAGACAGGGAAGCACCGGGGAGCTGTTTTTT.

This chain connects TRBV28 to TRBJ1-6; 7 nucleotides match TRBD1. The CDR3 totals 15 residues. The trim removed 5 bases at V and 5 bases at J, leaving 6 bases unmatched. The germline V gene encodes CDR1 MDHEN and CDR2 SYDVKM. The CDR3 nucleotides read TGTGCCAGCAGTAACCCGGGACAGAATAATTCACCCCTCCACTTT. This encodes CASSNPGQNNSPLHF.

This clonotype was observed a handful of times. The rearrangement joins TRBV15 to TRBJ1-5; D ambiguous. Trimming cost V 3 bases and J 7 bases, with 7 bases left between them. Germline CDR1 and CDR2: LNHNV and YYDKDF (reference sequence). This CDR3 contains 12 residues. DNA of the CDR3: TGTGCCACCAGCAGGGACGACCAGCCCCAGCATTTT. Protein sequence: CATSRDDQPQHF.

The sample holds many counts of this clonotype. The CDR3 nucleotides are TGCAGCGTTGAAGGGGTTAGCCCGGGCAGAGAAGAGACCCAGTACTTC. Its translation is CSVEGVSPGREETQYF. The chain links TRBV29-1 to TRBJ2-5; D uncertain. The V gene's germline CDR1 is SQVTM and CDR2 ANQGSEA. Trimming stripped 1 base from V and 3 bases from J, with 18 bases between. The CDR3 covers 16 residues.

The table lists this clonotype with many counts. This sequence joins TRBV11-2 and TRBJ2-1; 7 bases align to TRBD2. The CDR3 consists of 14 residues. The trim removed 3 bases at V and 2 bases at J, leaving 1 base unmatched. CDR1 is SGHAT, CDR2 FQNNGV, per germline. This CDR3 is CASSFSGAYNEQFF. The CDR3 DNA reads TGTGCCAGCAGCTTCAGCGGGGCCTACAATGAGCAGTTCTTC.

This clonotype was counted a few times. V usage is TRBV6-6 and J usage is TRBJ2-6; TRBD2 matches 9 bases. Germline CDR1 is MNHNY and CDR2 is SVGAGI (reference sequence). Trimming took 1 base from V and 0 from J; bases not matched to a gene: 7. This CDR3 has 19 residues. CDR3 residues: CASSYLSSGTVSGANVLTF. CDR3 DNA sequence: TGTGCCAGCAGTTACTTATCTAGCGGGACAGTCTCTGGGGCCAACGTCCTGACTTTC.